This T cell receptor beta chain appears in the sequencing data of a study of read filtering for tumor transcriptome and immune sequencing. Molecular barcoded adaptors covering alpha/delta and beta/gamma chains were used on roughly 400 ng RNA. TCRdb recomputed calls from the reads with MiXCR, one row per CDR3 protein. The data show 37,000 or so distinct CDR3 sequences, roughly 13% seen once. This clonotype was seen many times. The antigen is not known. Study observations and caveats: The sorted CD138-negative fraction was a mixed bone marrow immune population, not purified T cells. Single-read clonotypes: roughly four fifths of IR-seq clonotypes (around 3.5% of reads), more than 70% of RNA-seq clonotypes (roughly 49% of reads).

Per the germline V gene, CDR1 is MDHEN and CDR2 is SYDVKM. Losses at the gene ends were 5 bases for V and 8 bases for J; bases not matched to a gene: 9. This CDR3 has 14 amino acids. Bone marrow was sampled from every patient at the time of active disease. The V and J genes are TRBV28 and TRBJ2-1; 7 bases match TRBD1. This TCR came from a donor at least 40 years old with multiple myeloma. The sample comprised a population of CD138-negative cells sorted from bone marrow. CDR3 in amino acids: CASSTKQGMDEQFF. Written as DNA, the CDR3 is TGTGCCAGCAGTACCAAACAGGGGATGGATGAGCAGTTCTTC. The whole variable domain, filled in from reference TRBV28 and TRBJ2-1, reads DVKVTQSSRYLVKRTGEKVFLECVQDMDHENMFWYRQDPGLGLRLIYFSYDVKMKEKGDIPEGYSVSREKKERFSLILESASTNQTSMYLCASSTKQGMDEQFFGPGTRLTVL.